This T cell receptor (beta chain) was identified in a study of monozygotic twins with inflammatory bowel disease. Study-wide findings and caveats: Immunosuppressive treatments were not uniform, and this may have added variability to patient repertoires.

Sampling involved one blood draw (roughly 2.4 ml) for every donor. CDR1 is GTSNPN and CDR2 is SVGIG in the germline V gene (reference sequence). There are 13 residues in the CDR3. Points on this clonotype: Its matching antigen is unknown.

TCRdb reprocessed the 5' RACE reads; each CDR3 protein has one entry and no DNA is given. The table lists about 160,000 distinct CDR3 sequences. Source material: blood. This receptor was identified in a human donor with ulcerative colitis or Crohn's disease, or a healthy co-twin of an affected twin (not recorded which). The chain links TRBV30 to TRBJ1-2. The CDR3 sequence is CAWSVGFDYGYTF.